This TCR beta chain was identified in a study of T cells in Graves' hyperthyroidism and ophthalmopathy. The source material, RNA transcripts, was used to amplify TCR beta CDR3 regions. The TCR CDR3 first-round RT-PCR relied on the HTBI primer set. TCRdb analysed the multiplex PCR reads with MiXCR anew, one entry per CDR3 protein. The repertoire includes about 640,000 distinct CDR3 sequences, more than 20% of them detected once, and roughly a third sits in the top ten. Germline lookup yields CDR1 LNHDA and CDR2 SQIVND (reference sequence). Trimming at V came to 5 bases and at J to 0 bases, leaving 5 bases not matched to a gene. The CDR3 is 16 residues long. Among ophthalmopathy patients, the Clinical Activity Score reached at least 3, the NOSPECS grade reached at least 4, and duration remained under 3 months. Uncontrolled infection, other autoimmune disease, pregnancy or lactation disqualified patients from enrolment. On the basis of clinical symptoms, serum thyroxine and TRAb, thyroid ultrasound and orbital computed tomography, diagnoses were made.

The sequencing input was blood. V is TRBV19 and J is TRBJ2-3; 10 nucleotides agree with TRBD2. The TCR sequence derives from a man under 40 with Graves' ophthalmopathy. The CDR3, as DNA: TGTGCCAGTAGTGCGGGACTAGCGAGAAGCACAGATACGCAGTATTTT. Protein: CASSAGLARSTDTQYF.